The 28 T cell receptor beta chains presented below share a single source sample, sequenced in a study of T cells in Graves' hyperthyroidism and ophthalmopathy. TCR beta CDR3 region amplification was performed from RNA transcripts. A set of HTBI primers served as the primers for a first-round RT-PCR of the TCR CDR3. One entry per CDR3 protein results from TCRdb running MiXCR on the multiplex PCR reads. The data hold a few hundred thousand distinct CDR3 sequences, with 17% observed a single time. Sequenced input: blood. The receptors here all came from a woman aged 55-70 years with Graves' ophthalmopathy.

The genes are TRBV14 and TRBJ1-2; 8 bases are a match to TRBD1. CDR1 is SGHDN, CDR2 FVKESK, per germline. V lost 1 base, J lost 8 bases, and 3 bases stayed unmatched. There are 13 residues in the CDR3. The CDR3 here is CASSQAGGGGYTF. The DNA of the CDR3 is TGTGCCAGCAGCCAAGCAGGGGGCGGCGGCTACACCTTC.

This clonotype was observed at least ten times. The rearrangement joins TRBV7-8 to TRBJ2-3; 8 nucleotides line up with TRBD2. The length of the CDR3 is 16 residues. V lost 5 bases to trimming and J lost 3 bases; unmatched junction nucleotides: 10. From germline, CDR1 is SGHVS and CDR2 FQNEAQ. The chain's CDR3 is CASSRSRLAGTDTQYF. The CDR3 coding sequence is TGTGCCAGCAGCCGGAGTCGGCTAGCGGGTACAGATACGCAGTATTTT.

For this clonotype: An end of the junction does not agree with germline; a read error may underlie this. The chain employs TRBV19 and TRBJ2-5; 11 bases map to TRBD2. Germline CDR1 and CDR2: LNHDA and SQIVND (reference sequence). The CDR3 length is 16 residues. The CDR3: CASNNMASGRLETQHF. As DNA, the CDR3 is TGTGCCAGTAACAACATGGCTAGCGGGAGGTTAGAGACCCAGCACTTC.

This clonotype was counted ten times or more. The genes are TRBV28 and TRBJ2-3, with D maybe TRBD1 (6 bases). V was shortened by 3 bases and J by 0 bases, with 10 bases between the two germline ends. This CDR3 has 15 residues. Germline V lookup: CDR1 MDHEN, CDR2 SYDVKM. The chain's CDR3 is CASSLGATSTDTQYF. The CDR3 bases are TGTGCCAGCAGTTTGGGGGCGACGAGCACAGATACGCAGTATTTT.

V and J are TRBV12-3 or TRBV12-4 and TRBJ2-3; 7 positions agree with TRBD1. V lost 7 bases to trimming and J lost 4 bases; unmatched junction nucleotides: 14. This CDR3 spans 16 amino acids. The chain's CDR3 is CASTDNDRAWADTQYF. The CDR3 DNA follows: TGTGCCAGCACCGATAATGACAGGGCGTGGGCAGATACGCAGTATTTT.

At least ten counts were recorded for this clonotype. The chain carries TRBV6-2 or TRBV6-3 and TRBJ2-3; D is unclear. Germline V lookup: CDR1 MNHEY, CDR2 SVGEGT. This CDR3 contains 15 residues. Trimming removed 6 bases at V and 4 bases at J, with 17 bases between. The CDR3 DNA is TGTGCCAGCAGCCCTGGACGTCTTGGGGCAGATACGCAGTATTTT. Amino acid sequence: CASSPGRLGADTQYF.

This chain connects TRBV7-3 to TRBJ1-3; no reliable D call. The CDR3 is 14 amino acids. Between the trimmed V and J ends, which lost 6 bases and 2 bases, there was a span of 11 bases. CDR1 and CDR2 (germline): SGHTA, FQGTGA. The CDR3 DNA sequence: TGTGCCAGCAGTTCCGGACTGACTGGAAACACCATATATTTT. This sequence encodes CASSSGLTGNTIYF.

The sample holds a few counts of this clonotype. The J gene is TRBJ1-1, the V gene TRBV28; D uncertain. The CDR3 covers 16 residues. Germline assignment: CDR1 MDHEN and CDR2 SYDVKM. V was trimmed by 5 bases and J by 0 bases, leaving 16 bases between them. The CDR3 reads CASSLLRTEMNTEAFF. The CDR3 nucleotides read TGTGCCAGCAGTCTCCTTAGGACGGAGATGAACACTGAAGCTTTCTTT.

V and J are TRBV18 and TRBJ2-7, with a tentative D call TRBD1 (6 bases). CDR3 length: 14 residues. V was cut by 3 bases and J by 5 bases, with 14 bases left in between. Germline CDR1 reads KGHSH; CDR2 reads LQKENI. This CDR3 is CASSPGTPRDEQYF. Written as DNA, the CDR3 is TGTGCCAGCTCACCCGGGACACCCCGGGACGAGCAGTACTTC.

This clonotype was counted ten times or more. This sequence joins TRBV6-6 and TRBJ2-7, with 7 positions matching TRBD2. CDR1 is MNHNY and CDR2 is SVGAGI in the germline V gene (reference sequence). After removal of 0 bases from V and 5 bases from J, the junction contained 7 bases not matched to a gene. The CDR3 is made up of 15 amino acids. The CDR3 here is CASSYSYARGDEQYF. CDR3 nucleotide sequence: TGTGCCAGCAGTTACTCGTACGCTCGGGGGGACGAGCAGTACTTC.

This clonotype was observed many times. This chain joins TRBV6-1 and TRBJ1-1; a possible D gene is TRBD1 (6 bases). With 5 bases removed from V and 1 base from J, the gap between germline ends came to 11 bases. This CDR3 has 14 amino acids. In germline, CDR1 is MNHNS, CDR2 SASEGT. The CDR3 nucleotides read TGTGCCAGCAGTTATCAGGGGAGGAACACTGAAGCTTTCTTT. Amino acid sequence: CASSYQGRNTEAFF.

The chain has TRBV3-1 and TRBJ2-3; D assignment may be TRBD1 or TRBD2 (5 bases each). The CDR3 covers 13 residues. Germline loops: CDR1 LGHDT, CDR2 YNNKEL (reference sequence). Trimming shortened V by 4 bases and J by 8 bases, and 13 bases separated the two germline ends. The CDR3 DNA reads as TGTGCCAGCAGCCCAGGGCGGGTGGGTACGCAGTATTTT. It encodes CASSPGRVGTQYF.

V and J are TRBV29-1 and TRBJ2-5, with TRBD1 matching 10 bases. In germline, CDR1 is SQVTM, CDR2 ANQGSEA. Unmatched junction bases numbered 2, after V lost 7 bases and J lost 3 bases. The CDR3 extends over 12 amino acids. As DNA, the CDR3 is TGCAGCGCCGGGACAGGGGAAGAGACCCAGTACTTC. Translating it yields CSAGTGEETQYF.

Details on this clonotype: A much larger clone lies a single base off, so this may be a read error. The chain has TRBV6-2 or TRBV6-3 and TRBJ2-7; TRBD2 is a possible D gene (5 bases). The CDR3 is made up of 12 amino acids. Germline values: CDR1 MNHEY, CDR2 SVGEGT. V was shortened by 8 bases and J by 1 base, with 9 bases between the two germline ends. This chain's CDR3 is CASGGPSYEQYF. The CDR3, as DNA: TGTGCCAGCGGAGGACCATCCTACGAGCAGTACTTC.

This clonotype occurred many times. Compared with germline, one end of the junction differs, possibly owing to a read error. The chain combines TRBV7-2 with TRBJ2-5, with a possible D match to TRBD2 (6 bases). Germline values: CDR1 SGHTA, CDR2 FQGNSA. CDR3 length: 17 residues. The CDR3 bases are TGTGCCAGCAGCTTAGCGCGGAATAGCGGAATCCAAGAGATCCAGTACTTC. Encoded protein: CASSLARNSGIQEIQYF.

This clonotype was counted many times. The J gene is TRBJ1-2, the V gene TRBV7-2, with D maybe TRBD1 (5 bases). There are 14 residues in the CDR3. The germline CDR1 and CDR2 sequences are SGHTA and FQGNSA. The ends were cut back, 6 bases at V and 8 bases at J, with 19 bases in the middle. This CDR3 reads CASRLGTDSGGYTF. CDR3 nucleotides: TGTGCCAGCAGACTAGGGACGGACTCTGGCGGCTACACCTTC.

Notes on this clonotype: This may be a read error, as it is one base from a much larger clone. The genes are TRBV10-3 and TRBJ1-1; D ambiguous. CDR3 length equals 13 residues. The germline gives CDR1 ENHRY, CDR2 SYGVKD. The CDR3 here is CAIKVDVNTEACF. The DNA of the CDR3 is TGTGCCATCAAGGTGGACGTCAACACTGAAGCTTGCTTT.

The rearrangement uses TRBV2 and TRBJ1-5, with D unresolved. There are 15 residues in the CDR3. Germline V gene sequence: CDR1 SNHLY, CDR2 FYNNEI. Trimming pared 6 bases from V and 3 bases from J, leaving 15 bases between. The CDR3 sequence: CASSTGRNTNQPQHF. CDR3 nucleotide sequence: TGTGCCAGCAGCACTGGGAGGAATACCAATCAGCCCCAGCATTTT.

The chain carries TRBV5-6 and TRBJ1-1, with 8 nucleotides matching TRBD1. CDR3 length: 15 amino acids. The germline V gene encodes CDR1 SGHDT and CDR2 YYEEEE. The V gene end was trimmed by 4 bases and the J gene end by 3 bases; junction bases not matched to a gene: 8. The CDR3, as DNA: TGTGCCAGCAGCCACAAAACAGGGGGAGACACTGAAGCTTTCTTT. Amino acids: CASSHKTGGDTEAFF.

A few counts support this clonotype. The chain recombines TRBV10-2 with TRBJ2-1; D possibly corresponds to TRBD1 (6 bases). Trimming took off 6 bases at V and 3 bases at J, with 12 bases between the two ends. The CDR3 extends over 14 amino acids. Looked up from germline, CDR1 is WSHSY and CDR2 is SAAADI. The CDR3 protein is CASRETGYYNEQFF. CDR3 DNA: TGCGCCAGCAGGGAGACAGGTTACTACAATGAGCAGTTCTTC.

This clonotype was seen repeatedly, ten times or more. This chain uses TRBV20-1 with TRBJ2-1, with D possibly TRBD1 on 5 matching bases. Trimming cost V 0 bases and J 3 bases, with 9 bases left between them. Germline-derived CDR1 and CDR2 are DFQATT and SNEGSKA (reference sequence). This CDR3 is 14 amino acids long. The CDR3 spells CSARDRTGYNEQFF. The CDR3 DNA follows: TGCAGTGCTAGAGACCGAACAGGCTACAATGAGCAGTTCTTC.

The table lists this clonotype with a few counts. The V and J genes are TRBV5-1 and TRBJ2-3, with 12 nucleotides matching TRBD2. Germline lookup yields CDR1 SGHRS and CDR2 YFSETQ. The V gene end was trimmed by 4 bases and the J gene end by 0 bases; junction bases not matched to a gene: 9. This CDR3 comprises 18 residues. This CDR3 reads CASSGPSGGAASTDTQYF. In DNA, the CDR3 is TGCGCCAGCAGCGGCCCTAGCGGGGGGGCGGCTAGCACAGATACGCAGTATTTT.

This clonotype was seen many times. The chain joins TRBV24-1 to TRBJ2-5, with D perhaps TRBD1 (5 bases). CDR1 is KGHDR and CDR2 is SFDVKD in the germline V gene. V was shortened by 6 bases and J by 2 bases, with 15 bases between the two germline ends. The CDR3 consists of 15 residues. The CDR3: CATSTTATAQETQYF. In DNA, the CDR3 is TGTGCCACCAGTACGACAGCTACCGCACAAGAGACCCAGTACTTC.

This clonotype has just a few counts. The chain employs TRBV19 and TRBJ1-5; D remains unclear. V lost 7 bases to trimming and J lost 0 bases, with 22 bases between them. The CDR3 consists of 18 residues. Per germline, CDR1 LNHDA and CDR2 SQIVND (reference sequence). CDR3 residues: CASTAQSAAFYSNQPQHF. The CDR3, as DNA: TGTGCCAGTACTGCCCAATCGGCAGCTTTTTATAGCAATCAGCCCCAGCATTTT.

This clonotype was counted at least ten times. The V gene is TRBV5-1, the J gene TRBJ2-1, with TRBD2 identical over 10 bases. Germline CDR1 reads SGHRS; CDR2 reads YFSETQ. This CDR3 spans 15 amino acids. V was clipped by 1 base and J by 9 bases; unmatched bases: 7. This chain's CDR3 is CASSLTLAGVGEQFF. Written as DNA, the CDR3 is TGCGCCAGCAGCTTGACTCTAGCGGGAGTGGGTGAGCAGTTCTTC.

This clonotype was observed many times. V usage is TRBV20-1 and J usage is TRBJ2-5; perhaps TRBD2 as D (5 bases). Deletions cut 2 bases from V and 5 bases from J, with 12 bases between. The CDR3 covers 13 residues. The germline V gene encodes CDR1 DFQATT and CDR2 SNEGSKA (reference sequence). CDR3 bases: TGCAGTGCTAGATTGGGGTGGGAGGAGACCCAGTACTTC. Translation: CSARLGWEETQYF.

There are many counts of this clonotype. The CDR3 DNA reads TGTGCCAGCAGTGCGGGACAGGGACAGCGCTACACCTTC. Protein sequence: CASSAGQGQRYTF. The rearrangement links TRBV2 to TRBJ1-2; 9 bases are shared with TRBD1. Germline CDR1 SNHLY, CDR2 FYNNEI. V gave up 4 bases and J gave up 9 bases; unmatched junction bases: 6. This CDR3 contains 13 residues.

This clonotype was seen many times. The V and J genes are TRBV13 and TRBJ2-2; D is uncertain. Between the trimmed V and J ends, which lost 2 bases and 5 bases, there was a span of 6 bases. The germline gives CDR1 PRHDT, CDR2 FYEKMQ (reference sequence). The CDR3 is 13 amino acids. CDR3 in DNA: TGTGCCAGCAGCTTATCCTTAACCGGGGAGCTGTTTTTT. Its protein product is CASSLSLTGELFF.